What follows describes a single T cell receptor (beta chain). Its antigen is as yet unknown. Germline V lookup: CDR1 LGHNT, CDR2 FRNRAP. This CDR3 has 14 amino acids. V shed 3 bases and J 5 bases; nucleotides not matched to a gene: 6. This entry is derived from a study of T cell repertoires in cytomegalovirus infection. For the study at large: Peptides in the study included HLA-C-restricted and HLA-B-restricted CMV epitopes. Through public TCR beta signatures, both CMV infection and matching HLA type were indicated. Study findings and constraints: CMV-specific TCR beta clonotypes restricted by HLA-C were the ones dominating the ex vivo response.

TCRdb redid the calling of the reads with MiXCR, one entry per CDR3 protein. This sample has roughly 860,000 distinct CDR3 sequences, with around a third found just once. This sequence joins TRBV12-5 and TRBJ1-1; TRBD1 matches 7 bases. Sequences were derived from cultured CD8+ T cells from PBMCs, sampled from culture after CMV antigen stimulation. The sequence came from a human donor in good health (CMV status not recorded). Some clones in this sample may be carry-over from other donors' samples. CDR3 in amino acids: CASGLDREGTEAFF. The CDR3, as DNA: TGTGCTAGTGGTTTAGACAGGGAGGGGACTGAAGCTTTCTTT.